The source of this T cell receptor (beta chain) is a study of cytomegalovirus exposure and HLA in healthy donors (dated by TCRdb to 2016 to 2017). Broadly, across the study: In an earlier analysis of fewer than 750 of the donors, 276 Gb of sequence data and some 120 million unique TCR beta sequences from 150 million to 200 million T cells were reported. An early release that covered fewer than 800 HLA-typed donors contained approximately 300 gigabases of sequencing data and tens of millions of unique TCR sequences. Among the 398 genotyped donors, under 90% belonged to the genetic ancestry cluster associated with self-reported Caucasian donors. The study aimed to test whether cataloging public T cell receptors could reveal signatures of past pathogen exposure. The T cell repertoires of 666 subjects were profiled by immunosequencing and related to cytomegalovirus serostatus. Besides the first cohort of more than 650 subjects, a separate validation cohort made up of 120 different subjects was used. The study combined high-throughput TCR immunosequencing, statistical association of individual TCRs with disease status, and machine learning to predict cytomegalovirus infection status. A later analysis re-analyzed previously published TCR beta repertoires from approximately 670 donors and added high-resolution HLA genotyping to study TCR occurrence patterns. In the later analysis, no new phenotypic data were used to find candidate immune exposures; instead, reliance was placed on TCR beta sequences and their occurrence across donors. An earlier analysis of a few hundred of the donors applied high-throughput TCR beta sequencing to assess whether each TCR beta V gene segment acted as functional or pseudogenic. Alongside the repertoire data, information on donor age, sex, ethnicity and CMV serostatus was compiled. A later genetic analysis used genome-wide SNP genotypes for about 60% of the roughly 670 donors, treating that subset as a discovery cohort. All discovery cohort repertoires had been generated using a single sequencing platform. HLA typing covered class I and class II loci at four-digit resolution. Typing coverage varied by locus: 629-630 donors for A, B, C, DRB1 and DQB1; more than 500 for DQA1; 606 for DPA1; more than 450 for DPB1. Because of strong linkage in the cohort, five DR-DQ haplotypes were treated as single units for association and clustering. On average, around 240,000 unique TCR beta nucleotide sequences were sequenced per donor among more than 350 genotyped donors of the cohort, with roughly 18% of those sequences being non-productive.

Here is what the overall study found, with its caveats: The classifier was reported to diagnose cytomegalovirus status with high specificity and sensitivity in both the original cohort and the validation cohort. Because the 87-base-pair reads could not distinguish some IMGT-functional V segments, including TRBV6-2 and TRBV6-3, those segments were excluded. In a later analysis, the rate of TCR association differed among HLA loci, with DRB1 alleles having the most associated TCRs and HLA-C alleles having the fewest. In vitro tests confirmed that three of the cytomegalovirus-associated TCR beta chains recognize cytomegalovirus antigens. While some public TCRs were present in many individuals, most TCR sequences turned up only very rarely across donors. According to a later analysis, parvovirus B19, influenza, CMV and Epstein-Barr virus appeared linked to several top co-occurrence clusters. Assigning TCR associations to individual alleles was difficult when HLA alleles, especially DR and DQ, strongly co-occurred. The study listed 150 to 200 TCR beta chains as associated with cytomegalovirus. A further reported finding was that TCR beta sequences accurately predicted the HLA-A and HLA-B alleles for most subjects in the first cohort. A later genetic analysis reported fewer N-insertions in productive TCRs among donors in an Asian-associated ancestry cluster than the 666-donor mean. According to a later analysis, most CMV-associated TCR beta chains appeared to be HLA-restricted, and the HLA associations seemed to be driven largely by CMV exposure. At a false discovery rate of 0.05, a later analysis linked around 17,000 TCR beta sequences to specific HLA alleles. A group of highly shared sequence variants was considered likely to be a technical artifact of the sequencing pipeline. In an earlier analysis of several hundred of the donors, most TCR beta V segments were observed in productive rearrangements about 87% or about 30% of the time, broadly matching IMGT annotations. V-gene and J-gene trimming of TCR beta chains was associated with a missense DCLRE1C variant in a later genetic analysis, and the association was replicated in an independent cohort. Correlated functional status among segregating V segments might be attributable to linkage disequilibrium, but an unknown experimental factor could not be ruled out. A later analysis found that HLA-associated TCR beta chains were more clonally expanded and had lower generation probabilities than equally common non-associated chains. Because some donors lacked HLA typing at each locus, the association tests relied only on the typed subset. According to the authors, the approach could potentially be generalized to other disease states and immunological phenotypes. Because counts were too low, about 18 rarely observed V segments, including chromosome 9 orphons, were excluded from the earlier analysis of several hundred of the donors. CMV serostatus was the only immune exposure information available for the cohort. The presence/absence analyses assumed that sequencing depth was roughly uniform across donors, and that assumption may not be true. The cohort was sequenced for TCR beta chains only, and without alpha or paired-chain data the features that could be detected were limited.

Library generation was performed with the immunoSEQ multiplex PCR assay. For the multiplex PCR, a mixture combining 60 forward primers for TCR Vbeta segments and 13 reverse primers for TCR Jbeta segments was used. A multiplex PCR assay on genomic DNA amplified the CDR3 region of rearranged TCR beta genes. The amplified TCR beta libraries were sequenced on the Illumina HiSeq System as 87-base-pair reads. Turning to the authors' computational methods: In a later analysis, 70 million to 95 million unique TCR beta chains were counted across the roughly 610 repertoires, and approximately 11 million of these chains were shared by at least two donors. Raw reads were error-corrected and collapsed into unique sequences by a nearest-neighbor algorithm in which closely related sequences were merged to remove PCR and sequencing errors. CDR3 sequences were aligned to IMGT reference sequences to assign V, D and J gene segments. For a sequence to be retained, a match of at least six nucleotides was required to both a V gene segment and a J gene segment. A rearrangement counted as productive if the CDR3 had no stop codons and remained in frame with V and J, and every other rearrangement counted as non-productive. Following IMGT convention, CDR3 was defined as the stretch from the second conserved V-encoded cysteine up to the conserved J-encoded phenylalanine. The earlier analysis of fewer than 700 of the donors excluded sequences that lacked an unambiguous match to a single V gene segment. In an earlier analysis of approximately 610 of the donors, V segments were called functional above 56.7% productive rearrangements and were called segregating when the between-donor standard deviation exceeded 5%. A statistical classification framework was built for diagnosing cytomegalovirus status from the catalog of TCR beta chain sequences. V and J gene assignment, in a later analysis, came from comparing TCR nucleotide sequences with IMGT/GENE-DB human TR gene sequences. In a later analysis, CDR3 sequences and most-parsimonious VDJ recombination scenarios were assigned using the TCRdist pipeline. In a later analysis, each TCR beta chain was defined by its CDR3 amino acid sequence together with its V-gene family, and reads without a unique V-gene family were excluded. A later analysis removed 600 or so highly shared, low-generation-probability nucleotide sequences to deal with suspected cross-contamination and a sequencing artifact. In a later analysis, a clonal expansion index for each public chain was calculated from normalized within-repertoire ranks of inferred template counts. In a later analysis, generation probabilities were computed using a VDJ recombination model fitted to out-of-frame rearrangements, and the results were checked against IGoR. A later analysis scored TCR-TCR, TCR-HLA and TCR-CMV co-occurrence with hypergeometric tests, applying a repertoire-size bias correction to TCR pairs. A later analysis estimated false discovery rates by permuting HLA or CMV assignments 20 times. In a later analysis, co-occurring TCRs were grouped using DBSCAN, and TCRdist sequence similarity was added for clustering within HLA-allele-positive subsets. Co-occurrence clustering excluded repertoires with fewer than 30,000 or more than 120,000 public chains, plus five with anomalous nucleotide sharing. Imported from immuneACCESS, the table was reduced by TCRdb to in-frame sequences with V and J called. These copies leave out some clones; in studies compared against another copy, an unresolved V gene accounts for under half, and the cause of the remainder is not known. V and J calls and clone size are given by that table; D and trimming were obtained from the DNA. This sample lists 110,000 to 150,000 clones; about 79% were detected once. The ten largest make up less than 3.5% of the sample.

The V and J ends are trimmed by 4 bases and 2 bases, leaving 18 bases between them. The germline V gene (reference sequence) yields SGHNT for CDR1 and YYREEE for CDR2. The CDR3 spans 16 residues, from the cysteine through the phenylalanine. Only the CDR3 region is kept as DNA, spanning 48 bases read in frame from base 1. The cohort was made up of around 720 healthy bone marrow donors. At the time of sampling, every cohort member was nominally healthy, though immune exposures that went unrecorded were likely present. The donor tested CMV seronegative and was one of the 352 seronegative cohort members. A peripheral blood sample was provided by each donor, and peripheral blood mononuclear cells were used for TCR beta sequencing. The Qiagen DNeasy Blood Extraction Kit was used to extract genomic DNA from the blood cell samples. To note about this clone: What this receptor recognizes is not known. No base quality values were provided; no much bigger clone lies one nucleotide off.

The sequenced material came from PBMCs. The chain employs TRBV5-4 and TRBJ2-5, with a tentative D gene TRBD2 over 6 matching bases. The TCR originated in a male donor in good health and CMV-seronegative. The nucleotides read TGTGCCAGCAGCCTTCCGGGACTGAACGAACAAGAGACCCAGTACTTC. Its translation reads: CASSLPGLNEQETQYF.